These 4 T cell receptor beta chains share one sample of origin, sequenced in a study of blood T cell dynamics during melanoma immunotherapy. The time point was: week 3, after first cycle of checkpoint inhibitor. The data were produced by immunoSEQ multiplex PCR, yet TCRdb's version contains in-frame clones alone and is incomplete. The top ten hold under 9% of the sample, which has under 20,000 clones, nearly 90% seen once. The source material was blood, sampled from a patient treated with checkpoint blockade. Receptors originate from a human donor with melanoma.

The genes are TRBV27 and TRBJ1-1, with D possibly matching TRBD1 (6 bases). This CDR3 is 15 amino acids long. From germline, CDR1 is MNHEY and CDR2 SMNVEV (reference sequence). The V end lost 10 bases, the J end lost 4 bases, and 22 bases lay between the germline ends. CDR3 DNA: TGTGCCACCAATCCTGCGGGCAGGGGCGTCACTGAAGCTTTCTTT. Amino acids: CATNPAGRGVTEAFF.

The V and J genes are TRBV18 and TRBJ2-7; D not certain. Germline loops: CDR1 KGHSH, CDR2 LQKENI. The length of the CDR3 is 14 residues. V was pared by 4 bases and J by 5 bases, with 15 bases between. This CDR3 is CASSRSGGADEQYF. CDR3 coding DNA: TGTGCCAGCTCACGATCTGGCGGCGCGGACGAGCAGTACTTC. The full variable domain, its missing parts supplied by reference TRBV18 and TRBJ2-7, is NAGVMQNPRHLVRRRGQEARLRCSPMKGHSHVYWYRQLPEEGLKFMVYLQKENIIDESGMPKERFSAEFPKEGPSILRIQQVVRGDSAAYFCASSRSGGADEQYFGPGTRLTVT.

The chain has TRBV6-5 and TRBJ1-1; D is uncertain. Trimming pared 11 bases from V and 4 bases from J, leaving 17 bases between. Germline V gene data show CDR1 as MNHEY and CDR2 as SVGAGI. The CDR3 length is 13 residues. CDR3 residues: CASQAGISTEAFF. CDR3 nucleotides: TGTGCCTCCCAGGCCGGTATCAGCACTGAAGCTTTCTTT.

This chain joins TRBV15 and TRBJ2-7; the match to TRBD2 covers 7 bases. CDR3 length equals 15 residues. The V gene end was trimmed by 1 base and the J gene end by 4 bases; junction bases not matched to a gene: 7. CDR1 LNHNV and CDR2 YYDKDF come from the germline V gene (reference sequence). The CDR3 nucleotides are TGTGCCACCAGCAGAGGGGGGGGAGAAGAATACGAGCAGTACTTC. Protein sequence: CATSRGGGEEYEQYF.